The 32 T cell receptor beta chains below come from one sample, sequenced in a study of cytomegalovirus exposure and HLA in healthy donors. PCR employed 60 Vbeta and 13 Jbeta primers. The protocol was immunoSEQ multiplex PCR, while the TCRdb copy is restricted to in-frame clones and leaves out a portion. The table shows about 140,000 clones, with roughly 9% occurring only once. Material: PBMCs. The receptor set was obtained from a woman aged 40 to 50 in good health and CMV-seropositive.

This clone came up once. The chain carries TRBV28 and TRBJ2-2; TRBD1 is a possible D gene (5 bases). Per germline, CDR1 MDHEN and CDR2 SYDVKM. The V gene lost 3 bases and the J gene lost 1 base, with 12 bases spanning the gap. The CDR3 length is 16 residues. Here the CDR3 reads CASSLVKRGNTGELFF. DNA for the CDR3: TGTGCCAGCAGTTTGGTGAAAAGGGGGAACACCGGGGAGCTGTTTTTT. The whole variable domain, filled in from reference TRBV28 and TRBJ2-2, reads DVKVTQSSRYLVKRTGEKVFLECVQDMDHENMFWYRQDPGLGLRLIYFSYDVKMKEKGDIPEGYSVSREKKERFSLILESASTNQTSMYLCASSLVKRGNTGELFFGEGSRLTVL.

This clone has more than one count but fewer than ten. This chain links TRBV5-1 with TRBJ2-2; D unclear. The CDR3 is 16 amino acids. Germline V gene sequence: CDR1 SGHRS, CDR2 YFSETQ. V was trimmed by 3 bases and J by 0 bases, leaving 12 bases between them. As DNA, the CDR3 is TGCGCCAGCAGCTCGCTAGGCACCGCGAACACCGGGGAGCTGTTTTTT. It codes for CASSSLGTANTGELFF.

The chain couples TRBV7-9 to TRBJ1-1, with a tentative D call TRBD1 (6 bases). This CDR3 contains 16 residues. V lost 0 bases to trimming and J lost 0 bases, with 11 bases between them. CDR1 SEHNR and CDR2 FQNEAQ come from the germline V gene (reference sequence). CDR3 bases: TGTGCCAGCAGCTTAGCGGGGCGGGGGCTGAACACTGAAGCTTTCTTT. Its translation is CASSLAGRGLNTEAFF.

V gene TRBV7-9 combines with J gene TRBJ2-5, with 8 bases matching TRBD2. The CDR3 extends over 14 amino acids. Trimming removed 4 bases from V and 4 bases from J; junction bases left unmatched: 5. Looked up from germline, CDR1 is SEHNR and CDR2 is FQNEAQ (reference sequence). This chain's CDR3 is CASSSAGGGETQYF. The CDR3 DNA reads TGTGCCAGCAGCTCCGCCGGGGGGGGAGAGACCCAGTACTTC.

This chain connects TRBV19 to TRBJ2-1, with 8 bases aligning to TRBD2. The junction had 9 bases not matched to a gene; V was cut back by 7 bases and J by 1 base. Germline V CDR1 and CDR2: LNHDA, SQIVND (reference sequence). The CDR3 is made up of 16 amino acids. CDR3: CASTLGRGVSYNEQFF. The CDR3 region has the DNA TGTGCCAGTACCCTAGGGCGGGGGGTGTCCTACAATGAGCAGTTCTTC.

This clone was observed a few times. The chain is built from TRBV7-9 and TRBJ1-2; D might be TRBD1 (5 bases). The germline V gene has CDR1 SEHNR and CDR2 FQNEAQ (reference sequence). The V end lost 1 base, the J end lost 8 bases, and 8 bases lay between the germline ends. CDR3 size: 12 residues. CDR3 sequence: CASSLEGSGYTF. For the CDR3, the DNA is TGTGCCAGCAGCTTAGAGGGGTCGGGCTACACCTTC. Looking up the rest from reference TRBV7-9 and TRBJ1-2 gives the full variable domain: DTGVSQNPRHKITKRGQNVTFRCDPISEHNRLYWYRQTLGQGPEFLTYFQNEAQLEKSRLLSDRFSAERPKGSFSTLEIQRTEQGDSAMYLCASSLEGSGYTFGSGTRLTVV.

The sample holds a few counts of this clone. This sequence joins TRBV5-1 and TRBJ1-6, with D unresolved. The CDR3 loop spans 14 amino acids. Germline values: CDR1 SGHRS, CDR2 YFSETQ. V gave up 0 bases and J gave up 8 bases, with 9 bases separating them. The CDR3 nucleotides are TGCGCCAGCAGCTTGGACCGTTCGGATTCACCCCTCCACTTT. Residues: CASSLDRSDSPLHF.

This chain uses TRBV29-1 with TRBJ1-1, with a tentative D call TRBD1 (5 bases). The CDR3 loop spans 15 amino acids. From germline, CDR1 is SQVTM and CDR2 ANQGSEA. V dropped 1 base and J dropped 1 base, with 13 bases sitting between them. CDR3 DNA: TGCAGCGTTGAAGGGGAGGCAGGGCGGAACACTGAAGCTTTCTTT. It encodes CSVEGEAGRNTEAFF.

This clone was seen a few times. J is TRBJ2-3 and V is TRBV29-1, with D perhaps TRBD2 (6 bases). CDR1 is SQVTM and CDR2 is ANQGSEA in the germline V gene. With 6 bases removed from V and 4 bases from J, the gap between germline ends came to 20 bases. The CDR3 contains 15 residues. The CDR3 here is CSVSGGVPPADTQYF. CDR3 DNA sequence: TGCAGCGTCTCCGGAGGGGTCCCCCCCGCAGATACGCAGTATTTT.

This chain connects TRBV20-1 to TRBJ2-7; possibly TRBD1 for D (5 bases). The CDR3 is made up of 11 amino acids. Trimming pared 5 bases from V and 6 bases from J, leaving 11 bases between. The germline CDR1 and CDR2 sequences are DFQATT and SNEGSKA (reference sequence). The CDR3, as DNA: TGCAGTGCTCCCGTTAGGGGCGAGCAGTACTTC. Translated, it gives CSAPVRGEQYF.

The V gene is TRBV5-1, the J gene TRBJ1-4, with D hard to call. The CDR3 is made up of 16 amino acids. V was trimmed by 5 bases and J by 5 bases, leaving 19 bases between them. Germline V gene sequence: CDR1 SGHRS, CDR2 YFSETQ. The CDR3, as DNA: TGCGCCAGCAGAGCGTCGCCCGATAAGTCCAATGAAAAACTGTTTTTT. Translating gives CASRASPDKSNEKLFF.

This chain joins TRBV2 and TRBJ1-2; 7 nucleotides match TRBD1. The CDR3 has 13 residues. Germline lookup yields CDR1 SNHLY and CDR2 FYNNEI. V lost 6 bases to trimming and J lost 4 bases; unmatched junction nucleotides: 5. CDR3 nucleotide sequence: TGTGCCAGCAGGCCGGGACAGAGCTATGGCTACACCTTC. Translation: CASRPGQSYGYTF.

The chain uses TRBV6-1 and TRBJ2-7; 9 bases are shared with TRBD1. The CDR3 loop spans 15 amino acids. Germline loops: CDR1 MNHNS, CDR2 SASEGT. The trim removed 1 base at V and 4 bases at J, leaving 5 bases unmatched. CDR3 DNA sequence: TGTGCCAGCAGTGAAGGAACAGGGGGCTGGTACGAGCAGTACTTC. Its translation: CASSEGTGGWYEQYF.

The chain employs TRBV5-5 and TRBJ1-6, with 8 bases matching TRBD1. The V gene end was trimmed by 0 bases and the J gene end by 8 bases; junction bases not matched to a gene: 4. Germline V gives CDR1 SGHKS, CDR2 YYEKEE (reference sequence). The CDR3 extends over 15 amino acids. This CDR3 is CASSLEDRVDSPLHF. The CDR3 DNA is TGTGCCAGCAGCTTGGAGGACAGGGTGGATTCACCCCTCCACTTT.

For this clone: Because the CDR3's place on the DNA is in doubt, the DNA is left out and the CDR3 is given as listed by TCRdb. The chain uses TRBV29-1 and TRBJ1-1; TRBD1, the D gene given by the table, was not confirmed from the DNA. The CDR3 has 16 amino acids, counting both end residues. The V gene's germline CDR1 is SQVTM and CDR2 ANQGSEA. The CDR3 reads CSVWGGGTGANTEALF.

The rearrangement joins TRBV25-1 to TRBJ1-2; D is perhaps TRBD1 (6 bases). The CDR3 runs 13 residues. Trimming took 7 bases from V and 8 from J, leaving 17 bases between them. CDR1 and CDR2 from the germline V gene are MGHDK and SYGVNS. CDR3: CASTPPGDNGYTF. CDR3 DNA: TGTGCCAGCACACCTCCAGGGGATAACGGCTACACCTTC.

The V gene is TRBV5-6, the J gene TRBJ1-6; the match to TRBD1 covers 7 bases. The germline CDR1 and CDR2 sequences are SGHDT and YYEEEE. Trimming at V came to 2 bases and at J to 6 bases, leaving 8 bases not matched to a gene. The CDR3 consists of 16 residues. CDR3 region: CASSFRNRGSNSPLHF. CDR3 bases: TGTGCCAGCAGCTTCAGGAACAGGGGCAGTAATTCACCCCTCCACTTT.

The gene calls are TRBV13 and TRBJ2-7; 7 positions match TRBD1. J gave up 0 bases and V 5 bases, and 4 bases lay outside the gene matches. Germline V gives CDR1 PRHDT, CDR2 FYEKMQ (reference sequence). The CDR3 has 14 residues. CDR3 amino acids: CASSPWDSSYEQYF. DNA of the CDR3: TGTGCCAGCAGCCCATGGGACAGCTCCTACGAGCAGTACTTC.

This clone came up a few times. One end of the junction varies from germline; a read error may be responsible. This chain connects TRBV29-1 to TRBJ2-1; 8 bases line up with TRBD2. Per germline, CDR1 SQVTM and CDR2 ANQGSEA. This CDR3 is 11 amino acids long. The CDR3 protein is CSVSGGGPGIF. As DNA, the CDR3 is TGCAGCGTTAGCGGGGGCGGCCCCGGGATCTTC.

This clone has only a few counts. The rearrangement links TRBV18 to TRBJ1-5, with TRBD1 identical over 7 bases. The CDR3 spans 13 residues. V dropped 6 bases and J dropped 4; count of bases not matched to a gene: 3. Germline V CDR1 and CDR2: KGHSH, LQKENI. The CDR3 sequence is CASSTGPNQPQHF. The CDR3 nucleotides are TGTGCCAGCTCGACAGGGCCTAATCAGCCCCAGCATTTT.

This clone occurred a few times. The V call is TRBV19, the J call TRBJ1-4; D gene uncertain. The CDR3 consists of 13 residues. CDR1 and CDR2 from the germline V gene are LNHDA and SQIVND (reference sequence). V lost 0 bases and J 6 bases, leaving 5 bases between the germline ends. As DNA, the CDR3 is TGTGCCAGTAGTATAGACGGAGATGAAAAACTGTTTTTT. It yields the protein CASSIDGDEKLFF.

This clone was observed a handful of times. The chain links TRBV18 to TRBJ1-1; maybe TRBD1 (6 bases). V shed 4 bases and J shed 6 bases, with 15 bases lying between them. The CDR3 runs 14 residues. The germline gives CDR1 KGHSH, CDR2 LQKENI. The CDR3 region is CASSRMDRPPEAFF. DNA of the CDR3: TGTGCCAGCTCACGGATGGACAGACCCCCTGAAGCTTTCTTT.

This clone was seen more than once but under ten times. V usage is TRBV11-3 and J usage is TRBJ2-2; TRBD1 aligns across 7 bases. The CDR3 spans 14 residues. Trimming took 5 bases from V and 7 from J; bases not matched to a gene: 7. Germline V gene sequence: CDR1 SGHNT, CDR2 YENEEA. The CDR3 sequence is CASSLTGLDGELFF. The CDR3 DNA reads TGTGCCAGCAGCCTGACAGGGCTGGACGGGGAGCTGTTTTTT.

The chain has TRBV2 and TRBJ2-3, with TRBD1 as a possible D gene (6 bases). From germline, CDR1 is SNHLY and CDR2 FYNNEI. The CDR3 sequence is 14 residues long. V shed 5 bases and J shed 3 bases, with 12 bases lying between them. The CDR3 loop reads CASSNRVETDTQYF. The CDR3 DNA is TGTGCCAGCAGTAACAGGGTTGAGACAGATACGCAGTATTTT.

This clone was counted between two and nine times. The chain couples TRBV6-5 to TRBJ1-5; D may be TRBD1 (5 bases). The V end was cut by 8 bases, the J end by 7 bases, with 12 bases between. The CDR3 is 12 amino acids. Germline values: CDR1 MNHEY, CDR2 SVGAGI. DNA for the CDR3: TGTGCCAGCTCGACTCAGGGACAGCCCCAGCATTTT. It yields the protein CASSTQGQPQHF.

This chain joins TRBV5-4 and TRBJ2-1; D is possibly TRBD2 (6 bases). Germline CDR1 reads SGHNT; CDR2 reads YYREEE (reference sequence). Trimming removed 4 bases from V and 4 bases from J, with 15 bases in between. This CDR3 has 15 amino acids. This CDR3 reads CASSLRGGGYNEQFF. In DNA form, the CDR3 reads TGTGCCAGCAGCCTCCGGGGAGGTGGATACAATGAGCAGTTCTTC.

The chain carries TRBV5-1 and TRBJ1-1; the D gene is possibly TRBD1 (6 bases). V gave up 3 bases and J gave up 2 bases, with 14 bases separating them. Germline V lookup: CDR1 SGHRS, CDR2 YFSETQ. The CDR3 sequence is 15 residues long. CDR3 sequence: CASSSGGGPNTEAFF. The CDR3 bases are TGCGCCAGCAGCTCCGGCGGGGGGCCCAACACTGAAGCTTTCTTT.

This clone has just a few counts. This chain uses TRBV5-1 with TRBJ2-5; 15 nucleotides agree with TRBD2. Per the germline V gene, CDR1 is SGHRS and CDR2 is YFSETQ. The CDR3 totals 17 residues. Germline trimming cut 4 bases from V and 4 bases from J; bases unmatched to any gene: 8. As DNA, the CDR3 is TGCGCCAGCAGCCTAGGACTAGCGGGGGGGCCTCGAGAGACCCAGTACTTC. Its translation: CASSLGLAGGPRETQYF.

The rearrangement links TRBV7-2 to TRBJ2-5; 9 bases match TRBD2. CDR3 length: 15 amino acids. Germline CDR1 SGHTA, CDR2 FQGNSA. V lost 5 bases to trimming and J lost 5 bases; unmatched junction nucleotides: 9. This chain's CDR3 is CASSQAGGVSETQYF. DNA of the CDR3: TGTGCCAGCAGCCAAGCGGGGGGCGTTAGCGAGACCCAGTACTTC.

This clone was observed a few times. The chain employs TRBV5-4 and TRBJ1-6; no clear D. The CDR3 sequence is 15 residues long. Germline-derived CDR1 and CDR2 are SGHNT and YYREEE (reference sequence). Trimming took off 4 bases at V and 3 bases at J, with 11 bases between the two ends. The CDR3 is CASSVATGYNSPLHF. DNA for the CDR3: TGTGCCAGCAGCGTAGCTACGGGCTATAATTCACCCCTCCACTTT.

This clone was counted only a few times. This chain links TRBV10-2 with TRBJ2-3; D possibly corresponds to TRBD1 (5 bases). V was pared by 4 bases and J by 0 bases, with 8 bases between. The length of the CDR3 is 14 residues. Germline V gene sequence: CDR1 WSHSY, CDR2 SAAADI. The CDR3 loop reads CASSGQPSTDTQYF. In nucleotides, the CDR3 is TGCGCCAGCAGTGGACAGCCTAGCACAGATACGCAGTATTTT.

This clone was detected a few times. The chain employs TRBV5-6 and TRBJ1-1; D not resolved. CDR1 is SGHDT and CDR2 is YYEEEE in the germline V gene. Deletions cut 3 bases from V and 4 bases from J, with 19 bases between. The length of the CDR3 is 16 residues. CDR3 coding DNA: TGTGCCAGCAGCTCAAGCGACAAGGGCGGGCGCACTGAAGCTTTCTTT. It yields the protein CASSSSDKGGRTEAFF.